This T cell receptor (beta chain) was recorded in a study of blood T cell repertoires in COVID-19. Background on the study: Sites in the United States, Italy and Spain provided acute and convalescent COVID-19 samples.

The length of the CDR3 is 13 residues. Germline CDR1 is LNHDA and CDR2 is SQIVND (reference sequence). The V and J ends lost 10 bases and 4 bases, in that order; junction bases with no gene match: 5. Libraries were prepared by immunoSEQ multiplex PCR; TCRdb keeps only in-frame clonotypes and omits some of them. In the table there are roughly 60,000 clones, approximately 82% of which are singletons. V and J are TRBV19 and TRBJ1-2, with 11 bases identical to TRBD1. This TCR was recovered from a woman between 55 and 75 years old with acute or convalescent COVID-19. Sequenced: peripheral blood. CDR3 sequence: CATTGTGGYGYTF. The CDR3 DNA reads TGTGCCACGACTGGGACAGGGGGCTATGGCTACACCTTC.